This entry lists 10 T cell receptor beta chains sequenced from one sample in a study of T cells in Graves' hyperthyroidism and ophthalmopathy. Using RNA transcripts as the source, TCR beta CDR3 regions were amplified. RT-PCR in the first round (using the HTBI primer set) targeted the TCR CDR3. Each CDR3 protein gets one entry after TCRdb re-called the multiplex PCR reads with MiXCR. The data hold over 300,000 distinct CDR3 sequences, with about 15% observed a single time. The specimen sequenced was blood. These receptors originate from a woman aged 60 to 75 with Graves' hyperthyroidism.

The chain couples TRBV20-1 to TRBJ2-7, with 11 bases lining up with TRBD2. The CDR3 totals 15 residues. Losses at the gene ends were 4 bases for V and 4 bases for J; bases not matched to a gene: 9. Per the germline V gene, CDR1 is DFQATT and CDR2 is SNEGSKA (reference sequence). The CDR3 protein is CSANPTSGSWYEQYF. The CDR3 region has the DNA TGCAGTGCTAATCCTACTAGCGGGAGCTGGTACGAGCAGTACTTC.

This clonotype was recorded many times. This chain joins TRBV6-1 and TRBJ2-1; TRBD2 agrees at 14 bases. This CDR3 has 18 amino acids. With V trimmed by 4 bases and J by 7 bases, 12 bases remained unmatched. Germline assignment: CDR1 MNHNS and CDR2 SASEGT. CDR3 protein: CASSGGGTSGSFGNEQFF. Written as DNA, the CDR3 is TGTGCCAGCAGTGGGGGAGGGACTAGCGGGAGTTTCGGGAATGAGCAGTTCTTC.

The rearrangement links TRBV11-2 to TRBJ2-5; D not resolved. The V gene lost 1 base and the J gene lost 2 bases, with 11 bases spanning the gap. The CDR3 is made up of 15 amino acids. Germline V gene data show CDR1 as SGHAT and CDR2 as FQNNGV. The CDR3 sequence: CASSLGAAQQETQYF. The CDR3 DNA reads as TGTGCCAGCAGCTTAGGTGCGGCCCAACAAGAGACCCAGTACTTC.

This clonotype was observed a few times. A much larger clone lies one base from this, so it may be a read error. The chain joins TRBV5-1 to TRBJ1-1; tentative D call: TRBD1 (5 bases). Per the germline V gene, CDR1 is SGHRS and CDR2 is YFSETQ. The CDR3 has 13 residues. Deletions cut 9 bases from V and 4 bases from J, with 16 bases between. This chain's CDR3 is CANRLWGGTEAFF. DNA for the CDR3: TGCGCCAACAGGCTCTGGGGCGGCACTGAAGCTTTCTTT.

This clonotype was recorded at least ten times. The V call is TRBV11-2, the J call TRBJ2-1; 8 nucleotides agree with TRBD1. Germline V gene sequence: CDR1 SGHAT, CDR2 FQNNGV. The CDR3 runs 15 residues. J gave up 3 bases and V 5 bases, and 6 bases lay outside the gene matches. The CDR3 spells CASSAGQGGYNEQFF. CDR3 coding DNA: TGTGCCAGCAGCGCAGGACAGGGAGGCTACAATGAGCAGTTCTTC.

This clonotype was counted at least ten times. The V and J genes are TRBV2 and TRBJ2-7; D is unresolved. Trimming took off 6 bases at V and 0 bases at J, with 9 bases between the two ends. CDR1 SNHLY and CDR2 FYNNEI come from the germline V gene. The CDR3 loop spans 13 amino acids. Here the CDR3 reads CASSVTSSYEQYF. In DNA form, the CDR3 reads TGTGCCAGCAGCGTTACAAGCTCCTACGAGCAGTACTTC.

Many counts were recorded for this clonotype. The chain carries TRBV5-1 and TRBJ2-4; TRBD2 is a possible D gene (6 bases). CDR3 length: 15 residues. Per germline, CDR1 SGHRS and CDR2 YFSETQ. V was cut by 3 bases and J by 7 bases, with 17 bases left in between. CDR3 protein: CASSSLVGGGNIQYF. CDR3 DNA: TGCGCCAGCAGCTCCCTAGTGGGAGGCGGGAACATTCAGTACTTC. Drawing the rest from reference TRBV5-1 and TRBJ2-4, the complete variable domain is KAGVTQTPRYLIKTRGQQVTLSCSPISGHRSVSWYQQTPGQGLQFLFEYFSETQRNKGNFPGRFSGRQFSNSRSEMNVSTLELGDSALYLCASSSLVGGGNIQYFGAGTRLSVL.

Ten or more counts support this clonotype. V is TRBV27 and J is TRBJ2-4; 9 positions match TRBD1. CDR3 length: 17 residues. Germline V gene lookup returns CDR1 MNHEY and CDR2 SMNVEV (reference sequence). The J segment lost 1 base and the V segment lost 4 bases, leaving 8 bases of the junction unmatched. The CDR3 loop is CASSSSGTGFAKNIQYF. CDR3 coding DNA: TGTGCCAGCAGTTCGTCCGGGACAGGGTTTGCCAAAAACATTCAGTACTTC.

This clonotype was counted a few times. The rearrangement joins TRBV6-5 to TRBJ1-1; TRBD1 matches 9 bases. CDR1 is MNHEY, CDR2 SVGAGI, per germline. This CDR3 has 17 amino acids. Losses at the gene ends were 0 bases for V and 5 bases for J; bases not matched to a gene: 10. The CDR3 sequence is CASSYSIAGQGGTEAFF. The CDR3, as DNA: TGTGCCAGCAGTTACTCGATAGCGGGACAGGGAGGTACTGAAGCTTTCTTT.

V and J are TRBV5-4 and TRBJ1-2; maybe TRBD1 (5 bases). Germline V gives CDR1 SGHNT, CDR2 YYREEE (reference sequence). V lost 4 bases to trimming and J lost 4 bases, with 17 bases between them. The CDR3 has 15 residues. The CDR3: CASSNSRGVSYGYTF. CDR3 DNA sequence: TGTGCCAGCAGCAATTCCCGAGGGGTCAGCTATGGCTACACCTTC. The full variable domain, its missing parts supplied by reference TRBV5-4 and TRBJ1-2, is ETGVTQSPTHLIKTRGQQVTLRCSSQSGHNTVSWYQQALGQGPQFIFQYYREEENGRGNFPPRFSGLQFPNYSSELNVNALELDDSALYLCASSNSRGVSYGYTFGSGTRLTVV.